These 9 T cell receptor beta chains were all obtained from the same sample, sequenced in a study of blood T cell repertoires in COVID-19. Sequencing was performed with immunoSEQ multiplex PCR; in TCRdb, only in-frame clones are kept and a portion is missing. This table has 150,000 to 200,000 clones, 78% appearing once. Sequences were obtained from peripheral blood. The receptors here all came from a woman at least 80 years old with acute or convalescent COVID-19.

The CDR3 nucleotides are TGTGCCACCAGTGCCACAACAGAAAAAAACATTCAGTACTTC. Its translation is CATSATTEKNIQYF. The J gene is TRBJ2-4, the V gene TRBV24-1; D is unresolved. Germline V CDR1 and CDR2: KGHDR, SFDVKD. This CDR3 is 14 amino acids long. V was pared by 5 bases and J by 4 bases, with 11 bases between.

The chain combines TRBV30 with TRBJ1-2; D gene unclear. In germline, CDR1 is GTSNPN, CDR2 SVGIG (reference sequence). The CDR3 is 12 residues long. The V end lost 2 bases, the J end lost 4 bases, and 8 bases lay between the germline ends. CDR3: CAWSLAVYGYTF. The CDR3 DNA reads TGTGCCTGGAGTCTGGCGGTCTATGGCTACACCTTC.

The J gene is TRBJ1-5, the V gene TRBV30, with D unresolved. Per the germline V gene, CDR1 is GTSNPN and CDR2 is SVGIG (reference sequence). The CDR3 contains 15 residues. Trimming took off 0 bases at V and 5 bases at J, with 14 bases between the two ends. The CDR3 region is CAWSVLGGSHQPQHF. CDR3 nucleotide sequence: TGTGCCTGGAGTGTACTGGGAGGGAGCCATCAGCCCCAGCATTTT.

This rearrangement joins TRBV29-1 to TRBJ1-6, with D perhaps TRBD1 (5 bases). V shed 6 bases and J shed 5 bases, with 11 bases lying between them. CDR1 and CDR2 (germline): SQVTM, ANQGSEA. The CDR3 is 13 residues long. The DNA for the CDR3 is TGCAGCGTGGGGGGAAACAATAATTCACCCCTCCACTTT. Translated, it gives CSVGGNNNSPLHF.

The J gene is TRBJ2-1, the V gene TRBV2; 11 positions agree with TRBD2. Germline V lookup: CDR1 SNHLY, CDR2 FYNNEI. Trimming took 5 bases from V and 14 from J; bases not matched to a gene: 2. The CDR3 runs to 11 residues. The CDR3 nucleotides read TGTGCCAGCAGTTCGGGACTAGCGGAGTTCTTC. This sequence encodes CASSSGLAEFF.

This clone was seen once. The chain joins TRBV7-2 to TRBJ2-7; TRBD2 matches 11 bases. J gave up 5 bases and V 3 bases, and 6 bases lay outside the gene matches. CDR3 length: 15 residues. Germline values: CDR1 SGHTA, CDR2 FQGNSA. CDR3 sequence reads: CASSFPTSGSDEQYF. The CDR3, as DNA: TGTGCCAGCAGCTTCCCTACTAGCGGGAGCGACGAGCAGTACTTC.

The genes are TRBV6-5 and TRBJ2-3; 7 bases are shared with TRBD1. This CDR3 contains 14 residues. Germline V gives CDR1 MNHEY, CDR2 SVGAGI. Trimming took 7 bases from V and 2 from J; bases not matched to a gene: 6. CDR3 loop: CASTTDRDTDTQYF. CDR3 bases: TGTGCCAGCACCACAGACAGGGACACAGATACGCAGTATTTT.

V gene TRBV5-1 combines with J gene TRBJ2-3; tentatively, D is TRBD2 (7 bases). CDR1 SGHRS and CDR2 YFSETQ come from the germline V gene. There are 15 residues in the CDR3. The V end lost 0 bases, the J end lost 7 bases, and 15 bases lay between the germline ends. CDR3 in DNA: TGCGCCAGCAGCTTGGCGGGGGGCCCCGCCAATACGCAGTATTTT. Translating gives CASSLAGGPANTQYF.

The J gene is TRBJ2-3, the V gene TRBV2; no firm D call. The CDR3 spans 12 residues. The V and J ends lost 8 bases and 5 bases respectively, with 11 bases between them. CDR1 is SNHLY and CDR2 is FYNNEI in the germline V gene. The CDR3 sequence is CASGVGRDTQYF. In DNA form, the CDR3 reads TGTGCCAGCGGCGTGGGCAGAGATACGCAGTATTTT.